These 30 T cell receptor beta chains were all obtained from the same sample, sequenced in a study of CD8+CD57+ T cells in acquired aplastic anemia. Genomic DNA provided the template from which TCR beta VDJ and CDR3 profiles were obtained. TCRdb passed the reads through MiXCR, listing each CDR3 protein once. The table shows 250,000 to 350,000 distinct CDR3 sequences, with 45% to 65% occurring only once. The authors sequenced patients whose flow cytometry had shown CD8+CD57+ cell expansion. The specimen sequenced was sorted CD4+, CD8+, or CD8+CD57+ T cells (not recorded which) from PBMCs. The receptors derive from a human donor with aplastic anemia.

A word on this clonotype: Mismatch with germline at one junction end may stem from a read error. The chain joins TRBV20-1 to TRBJ2-1, with D maybe TRBD2 (6 bases). Germline lookup yields CDR1 DFQATT and CDR2 SNEGSKA (reference sequence). This CDR3 contains 16 residues. In DNA form, the CDR3 reads TGCAGTGCGTGGGGCGGGAACGCCGGCTCCCACAATGAGCAGTTCTTC. Its protein is CSAWGGNAGSHNEQFF.

This rearrangement joins TRBV20-1 to TRBJ2-7; 8 bases align to TRBD1. Germline values: CDR1 DFQATT, CDR2 SNEGSKA (reference sequence). The CDR3 extends over 15 amino acids. J was trimmed by 3 bases and V by 1 base; bases with no gene match: 8. For the CDR3, the DNA is TGCAGTGCTAGAGCCCTGACAGGGGATATCTACGAGCAGTACTTC. This codes for CSARALTGDIYEQYF.

The rearrangement uses TRBV2 and TRBJ2-7; 9 nucleotides align to TRBD1. V lost 7 bases and J lost 2; bases outside the gene matches: 9. The CDR3 is made up of 15 amino acids. Per germline, CDR1 SNHLY and CDR2 FYNNEI. In nucleotides, the CDR3 is TGTGCCAGCACCTTCGGGACAGGGAGGGCCTACGAGCAGTACTTC. Its protein product is CASTFGTGRAYEQYF.

This clonotype was detected a few times. This chain joins TRBV7-2 and TRBJ2-7; no clear D. CDR1 is SGHTA, CDR2 FQGNSA, per germline. CDR3 length equals 13 residues. Trimming left V 3 bases short and J 2 bases short, with 8 bases between. Here the CDR3 reads CASSFNSPYEQYF. CDR3 in DNA: TGTGCCAGCAGCTTCAACTCCCCCTACGAGCAGTACTTC.

A few counts support this clonotype. A much larger clone sits a single nucleotide away, making a read error possible. The genes are TRBV12-3 or TRBV12-4 and TRBJ1-2; TRBD1 agrees at 10 bases. The trim removed 6 bases at V and 2 bases at J, leaving 6 bases unmatched. The CDR3 is 15 amino acids. The CDR3 sequence is CASSQPGQGNYGYTF. Here the CDR3 DNA reads TGTGCCAGCAGCCAGCCGGGACAGGGGAACTATGGCTACACCTTC.

The rearrangement uses TRBV7-8 and TRBJ2-7, with D possibly called TRBD1 or TRBD2 (5 bases each). CDR3 size: 14 residues. The germline V gene encodes CDR1 SGHVS and CDR2 FQNEAQ. Trimming pared 5 bases from V and 7 bases from J, leaving 18 bases between. The CDR3 reads CASSPLGRGTEQYF. In nucleotides, the CDR3 is TGTGCCAGCAGCCCACTTGGTAGAGGGACGGAGCAGTACTTC.

The sample holds many counts of this clonotype. This rearrangement joins TRBV14 to TRBJ2-1; TRBD2 is a possible D gene (5 bases). Germline V gene sequence: CDR1 SGHDN, CDR2 FVKESK. V was clipped by 1 base and J by 9 bases, with 13 bases between them. The CDR3 is 14 residues long. The DNA of the CDR3 is TGTGCCAGCAGCCAAGGAACAACCGGGATTGAGCAGTTCTTC. Translating gives CASSQGTTGIEQFF.

The chain recombines TRBV11-3 with TRBJ2-1; 8 nucleotides align to TRBD1. The CDR3 contains 12 residues. Germline V gene lookup returns CDR1 SGHNT and CDR2 YENEEA. The V and J ends lost 5 bases and 9 bases, in that order; junction bases with no gene match: 3. The CDR3, as DNA: TGTGCCAGCAGCCCAGGGGGCGGTGAGCAGTTCTTC. It specifies CASSPGGGEQFF.

This clonotype was recorded a few times. A read error is possible here, since a much larger clone lies one base away. The chain joins TRBV5-1 to TRBJ1-1, with D possibly being TRBD1 (5 bases). CDR1 SGHRS and CDR2 YFSETQ come from the germline V gene. Trimming shortened V by 0 bases and J by 5 bases, and 11 bases separated the two germline ends. The CDR3 covers 14 residues. CDR3: CASSLGAGATEAFF. CDR3 in DNA: TGCGCCAGCAGCTTGGGGGCCGGGGCAACTGAAGCTTTCTTT.

This clonotype was observed many times. The chain employs TRBV10-3 and TRBJ2-7; 9 bases are shared with TRBD2. The germline V gene encodes CDR1 ENHRY and CDR2 SYGVKD. J was trimmed by 2 bases and V by 2 bases; bases with no gene match: 4. This CDR3 region has 15 residues. The DNA for the CDR3 is TGTGCCATCAGTGAGCGACTAGCGGACGCCTACGAGCAGTACTTC. Protein sequence: CAISERLADAYEQYF.

V is TRBV20-1 and J is TRBJ2-1; 10 bases map to TRBD1. This CDR3 spans 14 amino acids. In germline, CDR1 is DFQATT, CDR2 SNEGSKA (reference sequence). V was clipped by 6 bases and J by 8 bases; unmatched bases: 10. CDR3 bases: TGCAGTGCGGACGGACAGGGGGTTAGGGATGAGCAGTTCTTC. Translation: CSADGQGVRDEQFF.

The rearrangement links TRBV7-8 to TRBJ2-7; D may be TRBD1 or TRBD2 (7 bases each). CDR1 is SGHVS, CDR2 FQNEAQ, per germline. This CDR3 contains 14 residues. Trimming removed 3 bases at V and 5 bases at J, with 14 bases between. The CDR3 protein is CASSLGGGADEQYF. In DNA form, the CDR3 reads TGTGCCAGCAGCTTGGGAGGGGGCGCGGACGAGCAGTACTTC.

The genes are TRBV24-1 and TRBJ2-1, with D possibly being TRBD2 (6 bases). This CDR3 has 15 amino acids. Trimming removed 4 bases from V and 5 bases from J, with 14 bases in between. Germline CDR1 KGHDR, CDR2 SFDVKD. This chain's CDR3 is CATSDRDWYNNEQFF. The CDR3 DNA reads TGTGCCACCAGTGACCGGGACTGGTACAACAATGAGCAGTTCTTC.

V and J are TRBV6-5 and TRBJ1-3; 9 bases align to TRBD1. V lost 5 bases and J lost 4; bases outside the gene matches: 3. Germline V gene data show CDR1 as MNHEY and CDR2 as SVGAGI. The CDR3 extends over 14 amino acids. CDR3 loop: CASSRDRVGNTIYF. The CDR3 DNA reads as TGTGCCAGCAGTCGGGACAGGGTGGGAAACACCATATATTTT.

Worth noting for this clonotype: Since no conserved phenylalanine or tryptophan closes the CDR3, a read error is the likely cause. This sequence joins TRBV7-8 and TRBJ2-2; 8 nucleotides match TRBD2. The ends lost 8 bases at V and 7 bases at J; junction bases unmatched: 12. CDR1 SGHVS and CDR2 FQNEAQ come from the germline V gene. CDR3 length equals 15 residues. CDR3 sequence: CASDPGLVMGGELFL. The CDR3 coding sequence is TGTGCCAGCGATCCGGGACTAGTGATGGGCGGGGAGCTGTTTCTT.

This clonotype was recorded a few times. The chain recombines TRBV20-1 with TRBJ1-1; 7 bases fit TRBD1. The ends lost 3 bases at V and 4 bases at J; junction bases unmatched: 2. Germline values: CDR1 DFQATT, CDR2 SNEGSKA (reference sequence). This CDR3 contains 12 residues. This CDR3 is CSARTGSTEAFF. DNA of the CDR3: TGCAGTGCTAGGACAGGGAGCACTGAAGCTTTCTTT.

The V call is TRBV10-3, the J call TRBJ2-2, with D possibly being TRBD2 (6 bases). CDR1 is ENHRY and CDR2 is SYGVKD in the germline V gene. This CDR3 is 15 amino acids long. V was cut by 4 bases and J by 5 bases, with 14 bases left in between. The CDR3 DNA sequence: TGTGCCATCAGTGCTAGCGCGAGCGGGACCGGGGAGCTGTTTTTT. Translated: CAISASASGTGELFF.

In its sample, this clonotype was seen a few times. This chain joins TRBV20-1 and TRBJ2-7; D tentatively reads TRBD1 or TRBD2 (6 bases each). The CDR3 is 14 amino acids. From germline, CDR1 is DFQATT and CDR2 SNEGSKA (reference sequence). Trimming cost V 5 bases and J 2 bases, with 16 bases left between them. CDR3 protein: CSALRGATAYEQYF. CDR3 DNA sequence: TGCAGTGCTCTGAGGGGGGCGACCGCCTACGAGCAGTACTTC.

The genes are TRBV10-3 and TRBJ2-3; 7 positions match TRBD1. This CDR3 region has 16 residues. Germline CDR1 and CDR2: ENHRY and SYGVKD. The V segment lost 6 bases and the J segment 9 bases; nucleotides outside the gene matches: 18. The CDR3 sequence: CAISPGDYDRANTQYF. DNA of the CDR3: TGTGCCATCAGCCCCGGTGACTACGACAGGGCAAACACGCAGTATTTT.

V usage is TRBV5-1 and J usage is TRBJ1-1; D may be TRBD1 (5 bases). Germline V gene sequence: CDR1 SGHRS, CDR2 YFSETQ. V was clipped by 4 bases and J by 0 bases, with 10 bases between them. The CDR3 is 14 residues long. This chain's CDR3 is CASSAGAVNTEAFF. CDR3 DNA: TGCGCCAGCAGCGCCGGGGCCGTGAACACTGAAGCTTTCTTT. The full variable domain, rest sourced from reference TRBV5-1 and TRBJ1-1, is KAGVTQTPRYLIKTRGQQVTLSCSPISGHRSVSWYQQTPGQGLQFLFEYFSETQRNKGNFPGRFSGRQFSNSRSEMNVSTLELGDSALYLCASSAGAVNTEAFFGQGTRLTVV.

This rearrangement joins TRBV19 to TRBJ2-1; 7 nucleotides agree with TRBD1. This CDR3 comprises 15 residues. Germline-derived CDR1 and CDR2 are LNHDA and SQIVND (reference sequence). Trimming cost V 3 bases and J 4 bases; bases outside gene matches: 6. CDR3: CASSIAPGQYNEQFF. CDR3 nucleotide sequence: TGTGCCAGTAGTATTGCCCCGGGACAGTACAATGAGCAGTTCTTC.

In this sample, this clonotype turned up a few times. The rearrangement uses TRBV7-9 and TRBJ1-2, with D possibly being TRBD1 (6 bases). CDR3 length equals 11 residues. Trimming shortened V by 7 bases and J by 8 bases, and 11 bases separated the two germline ends. Germline V CDR1 and CDR2: SEHNR, FQNEAQ (reference sequence). The CDR3 spells CASTLRGGYTF. CDR3 DNA: TGTGCCAGCACATTAAGGGGGGGCTACACCTTC.

This clonotype occurred many times. V gene TRBV4-1 combines with J gene TRBJ2-1; the match to TRBD2 covers 11 bases. Germline V gene sequence: CDR1 MGHRA, CDR2 YSYEKL. This CDR3 comprises 15 residues. Trimming cost V 7 bases and J 4 bases; bases outside gene matches: 6. DNA of the CDR3: TGCGCCAGCAAGCGACTAGCGGGAAATTACAATGAGCAGTTCTTC. Translation: CASKRLAGNYNEQFF.

This clonotype has a single count. The V call is TRBV9, the J call TRBJ2-3, with a possible D match to TRBD1 (6 bases). The CDR3 runs to 14 residues. The V gene's germline CDR1 is SGDLS and CDR2 YYNGEE. The V gene lost 1 base and the J gene lost 3 bases, with 9 bases spanning the gap. The CDR3 here is CASSVLDSTDTQYF. Written as DNA, the CDR3 is TGTGCCAGCAGCGTATTGGACAGTACAGATACGCAGTATTTT.

With regard to this clonotype: This may stem from a read error, because a much larger clone lies one nucleotide away. Likely a read error: the CDR3 ends without its conserved phenylalanine or tryptophan. This sequence joins TRBV28 and TRBJ1-5; 7 nucleotides match TRBD1. After removal of 5 bases from V and 9 bases from J, the junction contained 7 bases not matched to a gene. This CDR3 spans 13 amino acids. CDR1 MDHEN and CDR2 SYDVKM come from the germline V gene. CDR3 bases: TGTGCCAGCAGTCGACAGGGTATGGGGCCCCAGCATCTT. It specifies CASSRQGMGPQHL.

The rearrangement uses TRBV5-1 and TRBJ1-2; unclear D gene. CDR1 and CDR2 (germline): SGHRS, YFSETQ. V lost 0 bases, J lost 8 bases, and 11 bases lay in between. The CDR3 sequence is 13 residues long. The CDR3 reads CASSLVRAEGYTF. In DNA, the CDR3 is TGCGCCAGCAGCTTGGTTAGGGCTGAGGGCTACACCTTC.

This clonotype was seen ten or more times. V is TRBV3-1 and J is TRBJ2-3, with a possible D match to TRBD2 (5 bases). The CDR3 length is 15 residues. Germline V lookup: CDR1 LGHDT, CDR2 YNNKEL (reference sequence). V lost 1 base and J lost 6, with 14 bases in between. As DNA, the CDR3 is TGTGCCAGCAGCCAAGCCTATACGGGAACCGATACGCAGTATTTT. Translation gives CASSQAYTGTDTQYF.

The genes are TRBV3-1 and TRBJ2-1, with 13 bases identical to TRBD2. Losses at the gene ends were 3 bases for V and 13 bases for J; bases not matched to a gene: 9. There are 15 residues in the CDR3. Germline V CDR1 and CDR2: LGHDT, YNNKEL (reference sequence). This chain's CDR3 is CASSHGLAGVGFQFF. The CDR3 nucleotides read TGTGCCAGCAGCCACGGACTAGCGGGAGTTGGGTTTCAGTTCTTC.

This clonotype has just a few counts. The V call is TRBV11-2, the J call TRBJ2-7; D perhaps matches TRBD1 (5 bases). Per the germline V gene, CDR1 is SGHAT and CDR2 is FQNNGV. The CDR3 contains 13 residues. The ends were cut back, 5 bases at V and 1 base at J, with 9 bases in the middle. The CDR3 DNA reads as TGTGCCAGCAGCGCCCGGACATCCTACGAGCAGTACTTC. Protein sequence: CASSARTSYEQYF. The full variable domain, with the rest looked up from reference TRBV11-2 and TRBJ2-7, is EAGVAQSPRYKIIEKRQSVAFWCNPISGHATLYWYQQILGQGPKLLIQFQNNGVVDDSQLPKDRFSAERLKGVDSTLKIQPAKLEDSAVYLCASSARTSYEQYFGPGTRLTVT.

The table lists this clonotype with a count of one. The chain has TRBV20-1 and TRBJ1-2; D gene unclear. V dropped 4 bases and J dropped 4 bases, with 16 bases sitting between them. Germline lookup yields CDR1 DFQATT and CDR2 SNEGSKA (reference sequence). This CDR3 is 14 amino acids long. The CDR3 reads CSAIPLGLVYGYTF. CDR3 nucleotides: TGCAGTGCTATCCCCCTCGGACTGGTCTATGGCTACACCTTC.